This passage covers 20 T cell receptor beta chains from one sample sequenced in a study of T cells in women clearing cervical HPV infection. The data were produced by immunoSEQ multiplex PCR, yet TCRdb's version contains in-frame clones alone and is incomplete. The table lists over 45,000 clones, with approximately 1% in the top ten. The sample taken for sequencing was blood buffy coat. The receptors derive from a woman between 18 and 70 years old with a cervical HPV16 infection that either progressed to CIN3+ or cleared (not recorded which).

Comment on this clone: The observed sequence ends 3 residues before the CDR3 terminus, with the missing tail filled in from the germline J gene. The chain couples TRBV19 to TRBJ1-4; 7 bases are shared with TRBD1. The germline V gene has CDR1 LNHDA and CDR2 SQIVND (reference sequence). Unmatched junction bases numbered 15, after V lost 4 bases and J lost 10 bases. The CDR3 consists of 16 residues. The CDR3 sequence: CASSTLRGQGVGKLFF. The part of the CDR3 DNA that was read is TGTGCCAGTAGTACCTTGAGGGGGCAGGGGGTCGGAAAA.

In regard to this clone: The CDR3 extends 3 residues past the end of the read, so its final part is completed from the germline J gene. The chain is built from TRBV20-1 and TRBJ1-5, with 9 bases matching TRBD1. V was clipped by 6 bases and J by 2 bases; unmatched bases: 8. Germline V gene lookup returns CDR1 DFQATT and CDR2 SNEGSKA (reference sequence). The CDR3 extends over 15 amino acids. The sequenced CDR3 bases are TGCAGTGCCAAAACAGGGGGCTGGGGCAATCAGCCC. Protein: CSAKTGGWGNQP. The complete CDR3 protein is CSAKTGGWGNQPQHF.

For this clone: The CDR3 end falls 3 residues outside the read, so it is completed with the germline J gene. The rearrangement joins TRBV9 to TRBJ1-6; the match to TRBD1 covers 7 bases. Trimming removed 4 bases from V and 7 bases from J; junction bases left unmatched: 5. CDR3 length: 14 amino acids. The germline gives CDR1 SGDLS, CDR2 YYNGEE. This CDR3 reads CASSKGQPNSPLHF. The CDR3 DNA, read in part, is TGTGCCAGCAGCAAGGGACAGCCAAATTCACCC.

CDR3 residues: CASSPTYKRGVTYDYTF. Incomplete CDR3 DNA: TGTGCCAGCTCACCGACTTACAAGCGGGGAGTTACATACGAC. The chain combines TRBV18 with TRBJ1-2, with D uncertain. The read is 3 residues too short to cover the CDR3 end, so that end is filled in from the germline J gene. The length of the CDR3 is 17 residues. Germline CDR1 reads KGHSH; CDR2 reads LQKENI. Full variable domain (outside the CDR3, taken from reference TRBV18 and TRBJ1-2): NAGVMQNPRHLVRRRGQEARLRCSPMKGHSHVYWYRQLPEEGLKFMVYLQKENIIDESGMPKERFSAEFPKEGPSILRIQQVVRGDSAAYFCASSPTYKRGVTYDYTFGSGTRLTVV.

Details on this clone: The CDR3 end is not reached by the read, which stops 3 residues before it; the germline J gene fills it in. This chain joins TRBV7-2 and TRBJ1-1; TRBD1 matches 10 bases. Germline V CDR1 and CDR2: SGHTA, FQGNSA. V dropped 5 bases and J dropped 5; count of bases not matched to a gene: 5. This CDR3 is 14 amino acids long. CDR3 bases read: TGTGCCAGCAGCCTCCGGACAGGGGGAACTGAA. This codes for CASSLRTGGTE. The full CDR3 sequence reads CASSLRTGGTEAFF.

CDR3 DNA (partial): TGTGCCAGCAGCTTAAGGGGTGGTGTGGATAGCTCTGGGGCCAACGTA. Its protein product is CASSLRGGVDSSGANV. The CDR3 in full is CASSLRGGVDSSGANVLFF. The chain recombines TRBV7-3 with TRBJ1-4; possibly TRBD1 for D (5 bases). The missing CDR3 end, 3 residues past where the read stops, is filled in from the germline J gene. Germline CDR1 is SGHTA and CDR2 is FQGTGA. CDR3 length equals 19 residues.

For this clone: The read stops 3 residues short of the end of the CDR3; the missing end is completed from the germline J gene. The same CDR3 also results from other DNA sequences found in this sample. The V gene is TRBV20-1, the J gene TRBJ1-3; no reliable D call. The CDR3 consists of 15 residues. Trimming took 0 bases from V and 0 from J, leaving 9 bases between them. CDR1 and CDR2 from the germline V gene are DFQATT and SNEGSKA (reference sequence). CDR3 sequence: CSARDPQSSGNTIYF. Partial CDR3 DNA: TGCAGTGCTAGAGATCCCCAGAGCTCTGGAAACACC.

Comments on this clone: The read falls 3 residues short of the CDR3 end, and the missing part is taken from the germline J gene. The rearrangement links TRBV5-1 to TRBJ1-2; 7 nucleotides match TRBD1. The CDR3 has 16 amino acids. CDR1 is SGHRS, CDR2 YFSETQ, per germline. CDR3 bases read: TGCGCCAGCAGCTTGAGCTCAGGGCTGCAGACAGGGGGC. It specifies CASSLSSGLQTGG. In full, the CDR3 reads CASSLSSGLQTGGYTF. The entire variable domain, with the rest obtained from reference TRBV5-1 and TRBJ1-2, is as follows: KAGVTQTPRYLIKTRGQQVTLSCSPISGHRSVSWYQQTPGQGLQFLFEYFSETQRNKGNFPGRFSGRQFSNSRSEMNVSTLELGDSALYLCASSLSSGLQTGGYTFGSGTRLTVV.

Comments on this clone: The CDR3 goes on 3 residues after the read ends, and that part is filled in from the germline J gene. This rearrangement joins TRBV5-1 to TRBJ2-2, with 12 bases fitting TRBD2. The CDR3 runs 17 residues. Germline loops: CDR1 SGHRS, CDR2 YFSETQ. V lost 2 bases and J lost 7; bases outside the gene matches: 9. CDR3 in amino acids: CASSFGLAGKEVGELFF. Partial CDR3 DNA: TGCGCCAGCAGCTTTGGACTAGCGGGGAAGGAGGTCGGGGAG.

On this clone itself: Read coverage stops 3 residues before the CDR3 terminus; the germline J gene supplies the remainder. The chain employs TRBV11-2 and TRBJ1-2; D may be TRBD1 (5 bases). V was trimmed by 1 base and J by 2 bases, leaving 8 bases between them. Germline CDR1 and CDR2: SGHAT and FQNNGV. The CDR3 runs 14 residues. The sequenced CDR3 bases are TGTGCCAGCAGCTTAGTGGCAGGGAACTATGGC. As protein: CASSLVAGNYG. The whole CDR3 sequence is CASSLVAGNYGYTF.

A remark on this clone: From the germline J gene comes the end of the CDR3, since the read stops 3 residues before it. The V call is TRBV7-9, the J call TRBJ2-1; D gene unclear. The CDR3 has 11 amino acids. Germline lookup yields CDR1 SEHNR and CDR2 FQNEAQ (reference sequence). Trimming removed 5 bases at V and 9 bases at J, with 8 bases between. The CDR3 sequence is CASSLLGEQFF. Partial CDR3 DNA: TGTGCCAGCAGCCTCCTCGGTGAG.

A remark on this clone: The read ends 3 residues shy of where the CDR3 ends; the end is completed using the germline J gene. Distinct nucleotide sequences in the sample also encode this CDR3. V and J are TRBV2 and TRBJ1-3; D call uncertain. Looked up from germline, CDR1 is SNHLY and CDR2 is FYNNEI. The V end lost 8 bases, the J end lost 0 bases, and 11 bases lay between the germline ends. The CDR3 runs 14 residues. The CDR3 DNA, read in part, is TGTGCCAGCCGGAGGGCCACCTCTGGAAACACC. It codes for CASRRATSGNT. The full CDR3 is CASRRATSGNTIYF.

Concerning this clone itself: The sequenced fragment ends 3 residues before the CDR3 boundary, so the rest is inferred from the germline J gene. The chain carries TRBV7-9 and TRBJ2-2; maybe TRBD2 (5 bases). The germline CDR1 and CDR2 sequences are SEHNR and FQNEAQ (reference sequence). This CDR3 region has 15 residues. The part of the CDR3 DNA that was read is TGTGCCAGCAGCTCCGCTGGACGGGCGGGTGAAAAG. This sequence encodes CASSSAGRAGEK. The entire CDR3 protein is CASSSAGRAGEKLFF.

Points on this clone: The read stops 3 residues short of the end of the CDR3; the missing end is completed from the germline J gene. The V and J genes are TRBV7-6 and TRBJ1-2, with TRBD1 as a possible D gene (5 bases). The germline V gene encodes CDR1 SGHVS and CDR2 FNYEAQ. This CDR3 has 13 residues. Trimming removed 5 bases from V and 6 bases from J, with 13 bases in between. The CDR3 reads CASSPEPGHGYTF. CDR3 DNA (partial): TGTGCCAGCAGCCCGGAACCAGGGCATGGC.

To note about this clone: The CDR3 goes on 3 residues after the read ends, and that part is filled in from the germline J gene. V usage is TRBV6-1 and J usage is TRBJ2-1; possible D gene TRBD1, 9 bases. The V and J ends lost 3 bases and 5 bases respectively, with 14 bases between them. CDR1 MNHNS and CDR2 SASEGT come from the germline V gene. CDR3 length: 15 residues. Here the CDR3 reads CASSETGGLDNEQFF. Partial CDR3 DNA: TGTGCCAGCAGTGAGACAGGGGGACTAGACAATGAG.

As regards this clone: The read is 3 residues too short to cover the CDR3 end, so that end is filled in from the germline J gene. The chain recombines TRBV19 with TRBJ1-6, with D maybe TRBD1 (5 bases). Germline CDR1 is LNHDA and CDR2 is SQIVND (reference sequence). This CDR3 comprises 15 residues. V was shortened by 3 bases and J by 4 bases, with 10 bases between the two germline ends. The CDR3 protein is CASSISREYNSPLHF. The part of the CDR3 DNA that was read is TGTGCCAGTAGTATCTCCAGGGAGTATAATTCACCC. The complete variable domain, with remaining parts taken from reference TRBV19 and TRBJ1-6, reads DGGITQSPKYLFRKEGQNVTLSCEQNLNHDAMYWYRQDPGQGLRLIYYSQIVNDFQKGDIAEGYSVSREKKESFPLTVTSAQKNPTAFYLCASSISREYNSPLHFGNGTRLTVT.

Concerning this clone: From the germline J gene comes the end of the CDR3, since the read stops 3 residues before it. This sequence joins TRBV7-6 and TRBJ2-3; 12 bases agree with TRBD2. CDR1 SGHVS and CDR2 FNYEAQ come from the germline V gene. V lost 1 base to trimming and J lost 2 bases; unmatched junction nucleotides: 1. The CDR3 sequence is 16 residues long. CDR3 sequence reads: CASSLGLAGDTDTQYF. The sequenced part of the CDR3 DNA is TGTGCCAGCAGCTTAGGACTAGCGGGGGACACAGATACG.

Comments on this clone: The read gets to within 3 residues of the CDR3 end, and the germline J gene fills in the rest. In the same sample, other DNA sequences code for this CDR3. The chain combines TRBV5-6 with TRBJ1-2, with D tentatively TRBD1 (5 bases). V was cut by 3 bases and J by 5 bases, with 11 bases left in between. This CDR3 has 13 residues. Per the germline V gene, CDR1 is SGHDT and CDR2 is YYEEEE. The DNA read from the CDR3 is TGTGCCAGCAGCTGGGGCGGTACATATGGC. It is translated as CASSWGGTYG. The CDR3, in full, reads CASSWGGTYGYTF. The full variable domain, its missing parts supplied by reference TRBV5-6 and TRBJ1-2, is DAGVTQSPTHLIKTRGQQVTLRCSPKSGHDTVSWYQQALGQGPQFIFQYYEEEERQRGNFPDRFSGHQFPNYSSELNVNALLLGDSALYLCASSWGGTYGYTFGSGTRLTVV.

CDR3 loop: CASSQASAKNIQYF. CDR3 bases read: TGTGCCAGCTCACAGGCTTCGGCCAAAAACATT. The rearrangement uses TRBV18 and TRBJ2-4; D is unresolved. The read falls 3 residues short of the CDR3 end, and the missing part is taken from the germline J gene. The germline gives CDR1 KGHSH, CDR2 LQKENI. The CDR3 totals 14 residues. The ends were cut back, 4 bases at V and 1 base at J, with 8 bases in the middle.

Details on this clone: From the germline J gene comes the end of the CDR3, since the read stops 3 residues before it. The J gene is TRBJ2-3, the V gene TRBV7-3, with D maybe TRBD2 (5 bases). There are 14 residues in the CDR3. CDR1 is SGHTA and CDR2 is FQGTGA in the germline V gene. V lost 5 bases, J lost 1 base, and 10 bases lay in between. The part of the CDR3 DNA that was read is TGTGCCAGCAGCAACTTCGGGGGCACAGATACG. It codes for CASSNFGGTDT. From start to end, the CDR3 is CASSNFGGTDTQYF.